The 22 T cell receptor beta chains listed next were all sequenced from one sample in a study of blood T cell repertoires in COVID-19 (dated by TCRdb to 2018 to 2020). Library creation used the immunoSEQ multiplex PCR assay. The table was pulled from immuneACCESS by TCRdb, which kept in-frame rearrangements only. Such tables lose some clones; where checked, under half of the loss comes from unresolved V genes, and the rest has no known cause. The sample data list 90,000 to 110,000 clones, and 75% to 90% of these were observed just once. The ten biggest clones cover 15% to 20% of the sample. Material: peripheral blood. These receptors all come from a woman aged 55-75 years with acute or convalescent COVID-19.

This clone has a handful of counts. The chain carries TRBV6-2 or TRBV6-3 and TRBJ1-4; the D is unclear. Germline CDR1 and CDR2: MNHEY and SVGEGT. Trimming stripped 2 bases from V and 8 bases from J, with 12 bases between. The CDR3 loop spans 14 amino acids. Here the CDR3 reads CASSYAGEQEKLFF. The CDR3 nucleotides read TGTGCCAGCAGTTACGCGGGCGAACAGGAAAAACTGTTTTTT.

This sequence joins TRBV2 and TRBJ2-2; a weak D match, TRBD2 (5 bases). V shed 6 bases and J shed 1 base, with 12 bases lying between them. This CDR3 spans 15 amino acids. The germline V gene has CDR1 SNHLY and CDR2 FYNNEI. The CDR3 protein is CASSLGGLNTGELFF. The DNA for the CDR3 is TGTGCCAGCAGCTTAGGCGGGCTGAACACCGGGGAGCTGTTTTTT.

The J gene is TRBJ2-6, the V gene TRBV5-1, with a weak D call TRBD2 (6 bases). CDR1 is SGHRS and CDR2 is YFSETQ in the germline V gene. Trimming took 4 bases from V and 4 from J, leaving 9 bases between them. The CDR3 spans 14 residues. The chain's CDR3 is CASSPEGGANVLTF. Here the CDR3 DNA reads TGCGCCAGCAGCCCGGAGGGGGGGGCCAACGTCCTGACTTTC.

The V gene is TRBV24-1, the J gene TRBJ2-5; D perhaps matches TRBD1 (6 bases). Trimming pared 3 bases from V and 7 bases from J, leaving 17 bases between. Germline V gene sequence: CDR1 KGHDR, CDR2 SFDVKD. The length of the CDR3 is 15 residues. This CDR3 is CATSDPTGSPGTQYF. DNA for the CDR3: TGTGCCACCAGTGATCCAACAGGGTCTCCAGGGACCCAGTACTTC.

The chain carries TRBV6-1 and TRBJ1-4; no reliable D call. Germline lookup yields CDR1 MNHNS and CDR2 SASEGT. This CDR3 contains 16 residues. Trimming cost V 2 bases and J 2 bases, with 12 bases left between them. CDR3 in DNA: TGTGCCAGCAGTGAAAACTGGCGGGCGACTAATGAAAAACTGTTTTTT. It is translated as CASSENWRATNEKLFF.

This clone was seen more than once but under ten times. The chain links TRBV28 to TRBJ1-2; 9 bases agree with TRBD1. With V trimmed by 2 bases and J by 4 bases, 2 bases remained unmatched. The CDR3 runs 14 residues. CDR1 is MDHEN and CDR2 is SYDVKM in the germline V gene. This CDR3 reads CASSLGQGTYGYTF. CDR3 nucleotide sequence: TGTGCCAGCAGTTTAGGACAGGGGACCTATGGCTACACCTTC.

The chain employs TRBV5-6 and TRBJ2-3, with TRBD2 identical over 10 bases. After removal of 5 bases from V and 0 bases from J, the junction contained 9 bases not matched to a gene. The CDR3 is 17 amino acids. CDR1 is SGHDT and CDR2 is YYEEEE in the germline V gene. CDR3 sequence reads: CASRPSGGRLSTDTQYF. CDR3 DNA: TGTGCCAGCAGGCCTAGCGGGGGCCGCCTCAGCACAGATACGCAGTATTTT.

The V call is TRBV5-5, the J call TRBJ2-3; tentative D call: TRBD1 (6 bases). This CDR3 region has 14 residues. V was clipped by 7 bases and J by 3 bases, with 15 bases between them. Germline V CDR1 and CDR2: SGHKS, YYEKEE (reference sequence). This CDR3 is CASGGRSTTDTQYF. DNA for the CDR3: TGTGCCAGCGGGGGCCGGTCGACTACAGATACGCAGTATTTT.

The V and J genes are TRBV18 and TRBJ2-7; 9 bases match TRBD1. V gave up 0 bases and J gave up 6 bases; unmatched junction bases: 6. The V gene's germline CDR1 is KGHSH and CDR2 LQKENI. The CDR3 spans 15 residues. This chain's CDR3 is CASSPPRDRAPEQYF. CDR3 nucleotides: TGTGCCAGCTCACCACCCCGGGACAGGGCCCCCGAGCAGTACTTC.

J is TRBJ1-2 and V is TRBV13; 11 positions agree with TRBD1. Germline-derived CDR1 and CDR2 are PRHDT and FYEKMQ (reference sequence). This CDR3 comprises 17 residues. V shed 4 bases, J shed 6 bases, and the junction held 13 bases outside the gene matches. The chain's CDR3 is CASSSNDPGQGVDGYTF. Here the CDR3 DNA reads TGTGCCAGCAGCTCCAATGATCCGGGACAGGGGGTTGATGGCTACACCTTC.

The chain has TRBV24-1 and TRBJ2-2; TRBD2 matches 11 bases. The germline CDR1 and CDR2 sequences are KGHDR and SFDVKD. V lost 3 bases and J lost 7; bases outside the gene matches: 9. The CDR3 consists of 17 residues. CDR3 amino acids: CATSDPTSGSRSGELFF. CDR3 nucleotide sequence: TGTGCCACCAGTGATCCTACTAGCGGGAGTCGGAGCGGGGAGCTGTTTTTT.

The chain links TRBV28 to TRBJ2-7; TRBD1 matches 8 bases. The CDR3 totals 14 residues. CDR1 MDHEN and CDR2 SYDVKM come from the germline V gene. V lost 2 bases and J lost 3; bases outside the gene matches: 3. The CDR3 protein is CASSLQGADYEQYF. The CDR3 nucleotides are TGTGCCAGCAGTTTACAGGGGGCGGACTACGAGCAGTACTTC.

The chain combines TRBV6-1 with TRBJ1-1; D remains unclear. The CDR3 is 13 residues long. Germline-derived CDR1 and CDR2 are MNHNS and SASEGT. V was cut by 2 bases and J by 4 bases, with 8 bases left in between. The CDR3 reads CASSELWATEAFF. The CDR3 DNA reads as TGTGCCAGCAGTGAACTCTGGGCCACTGAAGCTTTCTTT.

The gene calls are TRBV3-1 (or the pseudogene TRBV3-2) and TRBJ2-3; 10 bases align to TRBD2. Germline V gene lookup returns CDR1 LGHDT and CDR2 YNNKEL (reference sequence). The junction had 6 bases not matched to a gene; V was cut back by 5 bases and J by 1 base. The CDR3 covers 16 residues. In DNA, the CDR3 is TGTGCCAGCAGCGCCGGACTAGCGGTGCGCACAGATACGCAGTATTTT. Its translation: CASSAGLAVRTDTQYF.

This clone occurred once. V usage is TRBV3-1 (or the pseudogene TRBV3-2) and J usage is TRBJ1-1; 7 bases agree with TRBD1. Germline CDR1 LGHDT, CDR2 YNNKEL (reference sequence). This CDR3 region has 14 residues. V gave up 4 bases and J gave up 8 bases; unmatched junction bases: 10. CDR3 amino acids: CASSRGDRPIEAFF. CDR3 coding DNA: TGTGCCAGCAGCCGTGGGGACAGACCAATAGAAGCTTTCTTT.

The chain links TRBV5-8 to TRBJ1-1; D is undetermined. Looked up from germline, CDR1 is SGHTS and CDR2 is YDEGEE. The CDR3 has 11 residues. V dropped 6 bases and J dropped 7 bases, with 10 bases sitting between them. The CDR3 bases are TGTGCCAGCACGCTGACTCGTGAAGCTTTCTTT. Translating it yields CASTLTREAFF. Supplemented by reference TRBV5-8 and TRBJ1-1, the full variable domain reads EAGVTQSPTHLIKTRGQQATLRCSPISGHTSVYWYQQALGLGLQFLLWYDEGEERNRGNFPPRFSGRQFPNYSSELNVNALELEDSALYLCASTLTREAFFGQGTRLTVV.

The chain recombines TRBV2 with TRBJ1-1; no clear D. Germline CDR1 is SNHLY and CDR2 is FYNNEI. The CDR3 has 12 residues. Trimming took 4 bases from V and 6 from J, leaving 9 bases between them. The CDR3 bases are TGTGCCAGCAGTGGGGAGACCCCTGAAGCTTTCTTT. It yields the protein CASSGETPEAFF.

The chain couples TRBV7-9 to TRBJ2-2; perhaps TRBD2 as D (6 bases). Trimming removed 6 bases at V and 0 bases at J, with 8 bases between. Germline CDR1 reads SEHNR; CDR2 reads FQNEAQ (reference sequence). The CDR3 extends over 14 amino acids. DNA of the CDR3: TGTGCCAGCAGGCGGGATTCGAACACCGGGGAGCTGTTTTTT. Translation: CASRRDSNTGELFF.

The chain's CDR3 is CASSQEQGKRDEQFF. The CDR3 DNA reads TGTGCCAGCAGCCAAGAACAGGGGAAAAGGGATGAGCAGTTCTTC. This chain links TRBV4-2 with TRBJ2-1; 7 bases align to TRBD1. The CDR3 extends over 15 amino acids. The V gene's germline CDR1 is LGHNA and CDR2 YNFKEQ. With 0 bases clipped from V and 8 bases from J, the junction kept 7 bases outside the gene matches.

The genes are TRBV18 and TRBJ1-5, with 8 nucleotides matching TRBD1. J was trimmed by 1 base and V by 2 bases; bases with no gene match: 19. Looked up from germline, CDR1 is KGHSH and CDR2 is LQKENI. The CDR3 has 21 residues. The CDR3 protein is CASSPTGIETGVFRSNQPQHF. CDR3 nucleotides: TGTGCCAGCTCACCAACAGGAATCGAGACAGGGGTTTTTAGGAGCAATCAGCCCCAGCATTTT.

The gene calls are TRBV28 and TRBJ2-7, with 9 positions matching TRBD1. In germline, CDR1 is MDHEN, CDR2 SYDVKM. The CDR3 is made up of 15 amino acids. V shed 6 bases and J 2 bases; nucleotides not matched to a gene: 8. The CDR3 DNA reads TGTGCCAGCAGAGCACAGGGGGCTGCGGCCTACGAGCAGTACTTC. This translates into CASRAQGAAAYEQYF.

This chain uses TRBV7-9 with TRBJ2-1, with a tentative D call TRBD2 (5 bases). CDR1 is SEHNR and CDR2 is FQNEAQ in the germline V gene (reference sequence). The CDR3 loop spans 16 amino acids. V lost 5 bases and J 4 bases, leaving 18 bases between the germline ends. The CDR3 loop is CASSLGGRVPYNEQFF. In DNA form, the CDR3 reads TGTGCCAGCAGCCTAGGTGGGCGGGTCCCTTACAATGAGCAGTTCTTC.